Reported below is one TCR beta chain. The data stem from a study of cytomegalovirus exposure and HLA in healthy donors. Amplification used 60 Vbeta primers and 13 Jbeta primers. Measured with immunoSEQ multiplex PCR; TCRdb has only the in-frame clones, and not every one. This table holds roughly 170,000 clones, about 80% found once. The TCR sequence derives from a woman between 25 and 40 years old in good health and CMV-seropositive. Sequenced sample: PBMCs.

This chain's CDR3 is CASSISSGNTIYF. As DNA, the CDR3 is TGTGCCAGCAGCATCAGCTCTGGAAACACCATATATTTT. This chain connects TRBV6-1 to TRBJ1-3; D remains ambiguous. CDR3 length: 13 residues. Germline V gene lookup returns CDR1 MNHNS and CDR2 SASEGT. Trimming pared 6 bases from V and 0 bases from J, leaving 6 bases between.